Presented here are 2 T cell receptor beta chains from one specimen sequenced in a study of response to subunit inactivated influenza vaccine. MiXCR, applied by TCRdb to the RT-PCR reads, yields one record per CDR3 protein. The data contain 500,000 to 600,000 distinct CDR3 sequences, 10% to 15% of them seen just once; the ten biggest clones take up roughly 14%. Sequencing was performed on PBMCs from blood, taken roughly 46 days after vaccination. These TCRs come from a man in his fifties who received an inactivated influenza vaccine.

The gene calls are TRBV28 and TRBJ2-3; 8 positions match TRBD2. CDR3 length equals 17 residues. CDR1 MDHEN and CDR2 SYDVKM come from the germline V gene. V lost 4 bases and J lost 3; bases outside the gene matches: 12. The CDR3 here is CASSSPGAGVKTDTQYF. The CDR3 DNA is TGTGCCAGCAGTTCCCCTGGAGCGGGAGTTAAGACAGATACGCAGTATTTT. The variable domain in full, with the rest retrieved from reference TRBV28 and TRBJ2-3, is DVKVTQSSRYLVKRTGEKVFLECVQDMDHENMFWYRQDPGLGLRLIYFSYDVKMKEKGDIPEGYSVSREKKERFSLILESASTNQTSMYLCASSSPGAGVKTDTQYFGPGTRLTVL.

This clonotype occurred a few times. J is TRBJ2-5 and V is TRBV6-5, with D maybe TRBD1 (5 bases). Germline lookup yields CDR1 MNHEY and CDR2 SVGAGI. V was trimmed by 0 bases and J by 5 bases, leaving 16 bases between them. The CDR3 runs 16 residues. The CDR3 here is CASSYSMFPGRETQYF. The CDR3 DNA sequence: TGTGCCAGCAGTTACTCGATGTTCCCAGGGCGGGAGACCCAGTACTTC.